The subject of this entry is one T cell receptor beta chain. Time point here: newly diagnosed, previously untreated cHL patient sample. The data are from a study of PD-1 blockade in classical Hodgkin lymphoma. Measured with immunoSEQ multiplex PCR; TCRdb has only the in-frame clones, and not every one. The sample lists tens of thousands of clones, over 90% occurring once. V was clipped by 2 bases and J by 5 bases, with 12 bases between them. Germline loops: CDR1 MGHRA, CDR2 YSYEKL. The CDR3 runs 14 residues. The TCR sequence derives from a human donor with classical Hodgkin lymphoma. The sequencing input was peripheral blood mononuclear cells (PBMCs). This chain connects TRBV4-1 to TRBJ1-1; tentatively, D is TRBD1 (6 bases). CDR3 residues: CASSQNPGVTEAFF. Here the CDR3 DNA reads TGCGCCAGCAGCCAAAACCCAGGGGTTACTGAAGCTTTCTTT.